This T cell receptor beta chain was profiled in a study of T cell responses to AZD1222 COVID-19 vaccine. Study findings and constraints: The study reported that nearly half of spike-specific TCRs target unmutated variant regions.

TCRdb's table, derived via immunoSEQ multiplex PCR, lists solely in-frame clones and lacks some. The data contain about 200,000 clones, 80% to 95% of them seen just once; the ten biggest clones take up around 1%. CDR3 length: 14 amino acids. V shed 4 bases and J shed 7 bases, with 14 bases lying between them. Germline CDR1 ENHRY, CDR2 SYGVKD. With regard to this clone: Its antigen is unknown.

The sample in question was peripheral blood, obtained 28 days after the second AZD1222 dose. This chain connects TRBV10-3 to TRBJ1-5, with a possible D match to TRBD1 (6 bases). The clonotype was recovered from an adult who received the AZD1222 COVID-19 vaccine. CDR3 loop: CAISGTGFGQPQHF. In nucleotides, the CDR3 is TGTGCCATCAGTGGAACAGGGTTTGGCCAGCCCCAGCATTTT.